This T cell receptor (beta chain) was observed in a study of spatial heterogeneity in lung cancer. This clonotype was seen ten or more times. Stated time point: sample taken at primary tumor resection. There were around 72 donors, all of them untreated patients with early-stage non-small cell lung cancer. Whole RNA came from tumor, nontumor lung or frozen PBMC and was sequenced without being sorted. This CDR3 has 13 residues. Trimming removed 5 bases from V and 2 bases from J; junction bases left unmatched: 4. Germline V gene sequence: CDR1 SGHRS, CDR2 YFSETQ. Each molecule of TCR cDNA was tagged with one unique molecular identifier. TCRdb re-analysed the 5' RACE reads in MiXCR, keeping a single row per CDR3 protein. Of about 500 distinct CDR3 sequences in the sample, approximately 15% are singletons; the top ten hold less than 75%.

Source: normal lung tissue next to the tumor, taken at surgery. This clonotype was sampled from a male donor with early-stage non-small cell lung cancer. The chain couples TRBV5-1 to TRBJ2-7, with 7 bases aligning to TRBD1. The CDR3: CASRSGQAYEQYF. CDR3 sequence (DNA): TGCGCCAGCAGGTCTGGACAGGCCTACGAGCAGTACTTC. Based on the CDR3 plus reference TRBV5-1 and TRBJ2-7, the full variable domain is KAGVTQTPRYLIKTRGQQVTLSCSPISGHRSVSWYQQTPGQGLQFLFEYFSETQRNKGNFPGRFSGRQFSNSRSEMNVSTLELGDSALYLCASRSGQAYEQYFGPGTRLTVT.